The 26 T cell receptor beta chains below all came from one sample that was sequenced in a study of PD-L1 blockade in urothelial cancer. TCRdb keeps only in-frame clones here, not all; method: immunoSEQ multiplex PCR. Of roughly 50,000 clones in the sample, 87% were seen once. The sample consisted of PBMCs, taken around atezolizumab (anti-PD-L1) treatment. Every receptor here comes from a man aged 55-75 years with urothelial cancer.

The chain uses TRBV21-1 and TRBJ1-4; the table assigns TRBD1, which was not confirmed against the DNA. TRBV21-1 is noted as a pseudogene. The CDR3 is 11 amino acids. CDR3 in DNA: TGTGCCAGCACTGAGGGGGTAAAACTGTTTTTT. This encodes CASTEGVKLFF.

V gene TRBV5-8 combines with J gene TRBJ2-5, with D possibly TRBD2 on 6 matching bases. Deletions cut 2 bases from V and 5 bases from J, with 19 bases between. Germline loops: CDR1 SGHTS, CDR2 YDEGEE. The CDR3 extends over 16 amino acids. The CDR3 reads CASSLDRGDPRETQYF. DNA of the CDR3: TGTGCCAGCAGCTTAGATCGCGGGGACCCCCGTGAGACCCAGTACTTC.

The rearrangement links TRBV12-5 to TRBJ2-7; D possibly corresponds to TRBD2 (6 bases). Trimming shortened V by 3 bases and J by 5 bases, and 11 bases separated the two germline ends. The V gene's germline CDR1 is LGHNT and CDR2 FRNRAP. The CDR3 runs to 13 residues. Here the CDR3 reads CASGFYGRNEQYF. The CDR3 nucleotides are TGTGCTAGTGGTTTTTACGGGAGAAACGAGCAGTACTTC. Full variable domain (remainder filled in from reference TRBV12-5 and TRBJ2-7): DARVTQTPRHKVTEMGQEVTMRCQPILGHNTVFWYRQTMMQGLELLAYFRNRAPLDDSGMPKDRFSAEMPDATLATLKIQPSEPRDSAVYFCASGFYGRNEQYFGPGTRLTVT.

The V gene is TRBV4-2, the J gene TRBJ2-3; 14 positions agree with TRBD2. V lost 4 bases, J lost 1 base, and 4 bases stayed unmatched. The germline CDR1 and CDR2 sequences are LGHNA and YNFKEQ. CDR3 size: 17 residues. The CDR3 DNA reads TGTGCCAGCAGCCCGTCGGGACTAGCGGGGGGCACAGATACGCAGTATTTT. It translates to CASSPSGLAGGTDTQYF.

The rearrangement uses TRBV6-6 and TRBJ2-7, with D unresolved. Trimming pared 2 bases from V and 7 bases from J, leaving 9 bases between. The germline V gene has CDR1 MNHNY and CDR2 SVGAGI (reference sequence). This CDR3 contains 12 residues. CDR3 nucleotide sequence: TGTGCCAGCAGTTACCAAGAGAGAGAGCAGTACTTC. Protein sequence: CASSYQEREQYF.

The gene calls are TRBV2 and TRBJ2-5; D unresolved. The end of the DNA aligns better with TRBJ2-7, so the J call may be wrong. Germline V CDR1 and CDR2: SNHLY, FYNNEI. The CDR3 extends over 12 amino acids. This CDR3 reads CASSDVHYEQYF. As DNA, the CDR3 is TGTGCCAGCAGTGATGTGCACTACGAGCAGTACTTC.

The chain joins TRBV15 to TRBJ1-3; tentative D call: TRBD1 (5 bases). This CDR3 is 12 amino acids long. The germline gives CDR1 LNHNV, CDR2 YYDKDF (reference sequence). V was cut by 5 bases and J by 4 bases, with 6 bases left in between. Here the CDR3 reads CATSPGGNTIYF. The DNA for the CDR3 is TGTGCCACCAGCCCAGGGGGAAACACCATATATTTT.

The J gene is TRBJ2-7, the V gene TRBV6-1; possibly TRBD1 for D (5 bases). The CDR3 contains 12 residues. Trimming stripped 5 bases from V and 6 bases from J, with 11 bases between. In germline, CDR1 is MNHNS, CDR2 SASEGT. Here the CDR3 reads CASSTQGGEQYF. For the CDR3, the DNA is TGTGCCAGCAGTACCCAGGGTGGCGAGCAGTACTTC.

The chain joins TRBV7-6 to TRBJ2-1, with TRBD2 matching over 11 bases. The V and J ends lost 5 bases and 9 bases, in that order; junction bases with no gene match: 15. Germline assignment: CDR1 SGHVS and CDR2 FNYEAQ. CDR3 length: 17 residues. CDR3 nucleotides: TGTGCCAGCAGCCCATACTCCGGGACTAGCGGTTTAGCTGAGCAGTTCTTC. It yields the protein CASSPYSGTSGLAEQFF.

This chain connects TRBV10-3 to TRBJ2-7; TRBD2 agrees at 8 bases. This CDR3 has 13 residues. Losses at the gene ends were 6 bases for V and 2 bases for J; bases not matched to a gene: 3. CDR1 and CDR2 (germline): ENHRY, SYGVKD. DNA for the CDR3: TGTGCCATCAGGGCGGGGGGTACCTACGAGCAGTACTTC. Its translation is CAIRAGGTYEQYF.

The CDR3 sequence: CASSSYSGYEQYF. DNA for the CDR3: TGCGCCAGCAGCTCATATAGCGGCTACGAGCAGTACTTC. V is TRBV4-3 and J is TRBJ2-7; D might be TRBD2 (6 bases). Per germline, CDR1 LGHNA and CDR2 YSLEER. Deletions cut 5 bases from V and 3 bases from J, with 11 bases between. This CDR3 has 13 amino acids.

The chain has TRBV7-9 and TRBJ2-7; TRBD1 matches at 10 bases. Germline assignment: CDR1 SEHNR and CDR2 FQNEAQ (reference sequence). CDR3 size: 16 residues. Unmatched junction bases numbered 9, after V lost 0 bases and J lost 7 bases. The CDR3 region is CASSLARGDRGEEQYF. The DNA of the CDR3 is TGTGCCAGCAGCTTAGCGAGGGGGGACAGGGGCGAAGAGCAGTACTTC.

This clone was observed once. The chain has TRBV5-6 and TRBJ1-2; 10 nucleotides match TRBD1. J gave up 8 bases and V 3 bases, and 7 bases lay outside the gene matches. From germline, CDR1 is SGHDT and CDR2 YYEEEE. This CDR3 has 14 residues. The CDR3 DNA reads TGTGCCAGCAGCTCGCAAGACAGGGGGCTAGGCTACACCTTC. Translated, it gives CASSSQDRGLGYTF. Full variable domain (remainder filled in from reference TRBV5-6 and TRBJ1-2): DAGVTQSPTHLIKTRGQQVTLRCSPKSGHDTVSWYQQALGQGPQFIFQYYEEEERQRGNFPDRFSGHQFPNYSSELNVNALLLGDSALYLCASSSQDRGLGYTFGSGTRLTVV.

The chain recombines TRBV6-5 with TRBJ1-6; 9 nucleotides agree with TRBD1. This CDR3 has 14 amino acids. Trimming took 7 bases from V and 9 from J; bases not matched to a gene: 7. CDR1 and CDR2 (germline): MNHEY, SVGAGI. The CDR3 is CASNPRDRASPLHF. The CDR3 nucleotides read TGTGCCAGCAATCCCCGGGACAGGGCTTCACCCCTCCACTTT.

CDR3 coding DNA: TGTGCCAGCAGAGACGCGGTCGAGCAGTACTTC. It yields the protein CASRDAVEQYF. The chain combines TRBV6-5 with TRBJ2-7; unclear D gene. Germline V gene lookup returns CDR1 MNHEY and CDR2 SVGAGI. The CDR3 length is 11 residues. V was clipped by 6 bases and J by 6 bases, with 9 bases between them.

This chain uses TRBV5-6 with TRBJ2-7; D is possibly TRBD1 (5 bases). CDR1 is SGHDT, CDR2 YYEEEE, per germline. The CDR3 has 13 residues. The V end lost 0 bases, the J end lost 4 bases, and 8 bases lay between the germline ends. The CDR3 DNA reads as TGTGCCAGCAGCTTGGAGACAGCTTACGAGCAGTACTTC. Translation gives CASSLETAYEQYF.

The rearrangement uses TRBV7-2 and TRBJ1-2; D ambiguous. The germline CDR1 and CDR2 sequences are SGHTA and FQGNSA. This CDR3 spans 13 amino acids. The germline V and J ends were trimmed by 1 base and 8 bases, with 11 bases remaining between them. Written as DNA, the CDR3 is TGTGCCAGCAGCTTAGTTCCGGGGAGCGGCTACACCTTC. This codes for CASSLVPGSGYTF.

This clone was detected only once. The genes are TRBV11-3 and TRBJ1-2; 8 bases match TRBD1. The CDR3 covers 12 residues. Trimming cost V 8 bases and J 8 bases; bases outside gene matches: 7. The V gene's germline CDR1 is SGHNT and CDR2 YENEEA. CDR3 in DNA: TGTGCCAGCTCAGGGGGCGCGAGGGGCTACACCTTC. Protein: CASSGGARGYTF.

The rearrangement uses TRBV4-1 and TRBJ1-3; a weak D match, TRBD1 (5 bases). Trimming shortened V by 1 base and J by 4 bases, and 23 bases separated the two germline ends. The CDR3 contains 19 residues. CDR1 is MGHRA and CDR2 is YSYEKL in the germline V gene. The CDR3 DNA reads TGCGCCAGCAGCCAAGGTGAAATTTTGGGGCCATCAGGAGGAAACACCATATATTTT. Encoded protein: CASSQGEILGPSGGNTIYF.

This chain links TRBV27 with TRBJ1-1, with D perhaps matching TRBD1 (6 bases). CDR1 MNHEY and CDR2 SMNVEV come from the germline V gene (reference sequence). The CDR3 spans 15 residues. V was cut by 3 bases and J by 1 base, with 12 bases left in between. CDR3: CASSFFGGQNTEAFF. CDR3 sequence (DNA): TGTGCCAGCAGTTTCTTCGGGGGGCAGAACACTGAAGCTTTCTTT.

The CDR3 loop reads CASSTQTGYGSPLHF. CDR3 nucleotide sequence: TGTGCCAGTAGTACCCAGACAGGGTATGGATCACCCCTCCACTTT. The rearrangement uses TRBV19 and TRBJ1-6; TRBD1 matches at 7 bases. Trimming cost V 4 bases and J 10 bases; bases outside gene matches: 10. Germline loops: CDR1 LNHDA, CDR2 SQIVND (reference sequence). This CDR3 is built from 15 residues.

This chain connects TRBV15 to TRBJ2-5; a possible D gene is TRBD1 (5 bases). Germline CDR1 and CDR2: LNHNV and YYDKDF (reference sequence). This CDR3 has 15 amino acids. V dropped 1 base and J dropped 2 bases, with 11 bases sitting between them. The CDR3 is CATSRGGGAQETQYF. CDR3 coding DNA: TGTGCCACCAGCAGAGGGGGTGGGGCTCAAGAGACCCAGTACTTC. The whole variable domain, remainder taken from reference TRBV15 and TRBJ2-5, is DAMVIQNPRYQVTQFGKPVTLSCSQTLNHNVMYWYQQKSSQAPKLLFHYYDKDFNNEADTPDNFQSRRPNTSFCFLDIRSPGLGDTAMYLCATSRGGGAQETQYFGPGTRLLVL.

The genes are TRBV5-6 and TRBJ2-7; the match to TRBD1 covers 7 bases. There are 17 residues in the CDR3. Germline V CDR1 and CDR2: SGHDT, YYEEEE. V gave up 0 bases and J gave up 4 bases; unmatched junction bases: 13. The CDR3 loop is CASSLETGYPNPYEQYF. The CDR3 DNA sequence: TGTGCCAGCAGCTTGGAGACAGGGTATCCGAATCCTTACGAGCAGTACTTC.

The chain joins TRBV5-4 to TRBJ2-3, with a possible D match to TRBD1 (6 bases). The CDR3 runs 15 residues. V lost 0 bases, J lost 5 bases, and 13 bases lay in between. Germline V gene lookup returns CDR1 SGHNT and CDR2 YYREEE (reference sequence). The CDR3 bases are TGTGCCAGCAGCTTGGATCTACAGGGCAGAGATACGCAGTATTTT. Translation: CASSLDLQGRDTQYF.

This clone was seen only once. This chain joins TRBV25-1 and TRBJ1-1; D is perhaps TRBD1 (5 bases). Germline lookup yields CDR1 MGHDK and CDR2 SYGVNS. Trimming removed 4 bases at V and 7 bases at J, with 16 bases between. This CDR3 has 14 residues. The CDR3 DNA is TGTGCCAGCAGTGCCCGTGGGGCAGGTCGTGAAGCTTTCTTT. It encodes CASSARGAGREAFF. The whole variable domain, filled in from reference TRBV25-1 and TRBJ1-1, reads EADIYQTPRYLVIGTGKKITLECSQTMGHDKMYWYQQDPGMELHLIHYSYGVNSTEKGDLSSESTVSRIRTEHFPLTLESARPSHTSQYLCASSARGAGREAFFGQGTRLTVV.

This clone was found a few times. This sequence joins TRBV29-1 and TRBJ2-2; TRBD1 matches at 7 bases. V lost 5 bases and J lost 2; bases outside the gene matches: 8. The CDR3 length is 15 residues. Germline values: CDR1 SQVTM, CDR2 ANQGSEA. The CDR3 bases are TGCAGCGTTTACTCCGGGACAGACAACACCGGGGAGCTGTTTTTT. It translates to CSVYSGTDNTGELFF.